This paragraph covers one T cell receptor (beta chain) sequence. Its target is not known. This sample is drawn from a study of CD8 T cells in ankylosing spondylitis. Notes on the study in general: Relatively rare in peripheral blood, disease-linked clones were also CD8+.

TCRdb passed the 5' RACE reads through MiXCR, listing each CDR3 protein once. The sample has around 150,000 distinct CDR3 sequences; 40% to 50% are singletons. The clonotype comes from a male donor with ankylosing spondylitis. Sequencing was carried out using synovial fluid, either unsorted or a sorted T cell fraction (not recorded which).

CDR3 residues: CAVIGGAEAFF. The CDR3 nucleotides read TGTGCCGTCATAGGAGGGGCTGAAGCTTTCTTT. J is TRBJ1-1 and V is TRBV28; D is possibly TRBD1 (5 bases). V shed 11 bases and J shed 6 bases, with 13 bases lying between them. Germline V gene sequence: CDR1 MDHEN, CDR2 SYDVKM. The CDR3 covers 11 residues.